The 9 T cell receptor beta chains below were found in one sample sequenced in a study of cytomegalovirus exposure and HLA in healthy donors (dated by TCRdb to about 2017). The library was generated by the immunoSEQ multiplex PCR assay. A mixture of 60 forward primers for TCR Vbeta segments and 13 reverse primers for TCR Jbeta segments was used in the multiplex PCR. TCRdb holds this immuneACCESS table with in-frame rearrangements only. Some clones are missing; in checked studies, unresolved V genes explain under half, and the rest has no known cause. The sample yields 150,000 to 200,000 clones; around 74% were counted once. The top ten clones comprise over 1.5% of the sample. The sample consisted of PBMCs. The receptors derive from a girl between 10 and 17 years old in good health and CMV-seropositive.

This chain joins TRBV5-4 and TRBJ1-1; 7 bases line up with TRBD1. Germline trimming cut 4 bases from V and 1 base from J; bases unmatched to any gene: 13. This CDR3 is 17 amino acids long. Per germline, CDR1 SGHNT and CDR2 YYREEE (reference sequence). DNA for the CDR3: TGTGCCAGCAGCCCTGTGGAGGGGGCTTACCCGAACACTGAAGCTTTCTTT. Its protein product is CASSPVEGAYPNTEAFF.

This rearrangement joins TRBV6-6 to TRBJ1-1, with D possibly being TRBD1 (6 bases). V dropped 5 bases and J dropped 3 bases, with 13 bases sitting between them. Per the germline V gene, CDR1 is MNHNY and CDR2 is SVGAGI (reference sequence). The CDR3 length is 14 residues. The CDR3 nucleotides are TGTGCCAGCAGTCAGGGGTTGGGGGACACTGAAGCTTTCTTT. The encoded protein is CASSQGLGDTEAFF.

In its sample, this clone was seen once. The chain is built from TRBV29-1 and TRBJ1-4; TRBD1 matches 7 bases. Losses at the gene ends were 6 bases for V and 1 base for J; bases not matched to a gene: 8. From germline, CDR1 is SQVTM and CDR2 ANQGSEA. The CDR3 totals 15 residues. This chain's CDR3 is CSVRIWTGTNEKLFF. As DNA, the CDR3 is TGCAGCGTCCGTATCTGGACAGGAACTAATGAAAAACTGTTTTTT.

The J gene is TRBJ2-7, the V gene TRBV18; 12 positions agree with TRBD2. CDR1 KGHSH and CDR2 LQKENI come from the germline V gene. V was pared by 6 bases and J by 3 bases, with 9 bases of the junction left unmatched. This CDR3 has 16 residues. The CDR3 DNA reads as TGTGCCAGCTCCCCCGGGACTAGCGGGTCCCTCTACGAGCAGTACTTC. Its protein is CASSPGTSGSLYEQYF.

This chain connects TRBV10-2 to TRBJ2-3, with 8 bases lining up with TRBD1. This CDR3 is 14 amino acids long. The trim removed 5 bases at V and 4 bases at J, leaving 5 bases unmatched. Germline V gene sequence: CDR1 WSHSY, CDR2 SAAADI. CDR3: CASSRMDRADTQYF. Here the CDR3 DNA reads TGCGCCAGCAGTAGAATGGACAGGGCAGATACGCAGTATTTT.

A single count supports this clone. The chain couples TRBV18 to TRBJ2-1; a weak D match, TRBD2 (6 bases). Germline CDR1 KGHSH, CDR2 LQKENI. This CDR3 contains 14 residues. The germline V and J ends were trimmed by 0 bases and 7 bases, with 10 bases remaining between them. The DNA of the CDR3 is TGTGCCAGCTCACCACCGGAGGGGTTAAATGAGCAGTTCTTC. Its protein is CASSPPEGLNEQFF.

This rearrangement joins TRBV29-1 to TRBJ1-4, with a tentative D call TRBD1 (5 bases). The CDR3 loop spans 12 amino acids. Trimming cost V 8 bases and J 4 bases, with 11 bases left between them. Looked up from germline, CDR1 is SQVTM and CDR2 is ANQGSEA. CDR3: CSTTVNNEKLFF. CDR3 DNA sequence: TGCAGCACGACAGTTAATAATGAAAAACTGTTTTTT. Drawing the rest from reference TRBV29-1 and TRBJ1-4, the complete variable domain is SAVISQKPSRDICQRGTSLTIQCQVDSQVTMMFWYRQQPGQSLTLIATANQGSEATYESGFVIDKFPISRPNLTFSTLTVSNMSPEDSSIYLCSTTVNNEKLFFGSGTQLSVL.

CDR3 loop: CASSLAGPLGQETQYF. DNA for the CDR3: TGTGCCAGCAGCTTGGCGGGACCGCTGGGTCAAGAGACCCAGTACTTC. V gene TRBV7-2 combines with J gene TRBJ2-5, with D possibly TRBD2 on 6 matching bases. Germline values: CDR1 SGHTA, CDR2 FQGNSA. The CDR3 is 16 amino acids. The ends were cut back, 3 bases at V and 2 bases at J, with 16 bases in the middle. Full variable domain (outside the CDR3, taken from reference TRBV7-2 and TRBJ2-5): GAGVSQSPSNKVTEKGKDVELRCDPISGHTALYWYRQSLGQGLEFLIYFQGNSAPDKSGLPSDRFSAERTGGSVSTLTIQRTQQEDSAVYLCASSLAGPLGQETQYFGPGTRLLVL.

The gene calls are TRBV14 and TRBJ2-1; 8 bases align to TRBD1. Germline V gene sequence: CDR1 SGHDN, CDR2 FVKESK. The CDR3 spans 20 residues. Trimming cost V 4 bases and J 0 bases; bases outside gene matches: 17. The CDR3 loop is CASSPLTGVWGRSSYNEQFF. DNA for the CDR3: TGTGCCAGCAGCCCTTTGACAGGGGTGTGGGGGCGTAGCTCCTACAATGAGCAGTTCTTC.